This T cell receptor beta chain was retrieved from a study of cytomegalovirus exposure and HLA in healthy donors. Overall study: Earlier work reported 100 million or so unique TCR beta sequences from about 179 million T cells. General study results and limits: Accurate prediction of HLA-A and HLA-B alleles (for most subjects) was reportedly achieved from TCR beta sequences. A later look showed TCR association rates differing by HLA locus, highest for DRB1 and lowest for HLA-C. Presence/absence comparisons presumed near-even sequencing depth among donors.

This clone has a handful of counts. The antigen remains undetermined. The study ran its PCR with 60 Vbeta and 13 Jbeta primers. Assay used: immunoSEQ multiplex PCR; TCRdb lists only in-frame clones, some missing. Found here are more than 150,000 clones, more than 65% of them singletons; the top ten hold more than 0.95%. CDR1 is MNHEY and CDR2 is SMNVEV in the germline V gene (reference sequence). The CDR3 consists of 14 residues. V trimming: 5 bases; J trimming: 7 bases; junction bases outside the gene matches: 10. Sequenced input: PBMCs. The clonotype originates from a girl aged 2 to 9 in good health and CMV-seropositive. V usage is TRBV27 and J usage is TRBJ1-1, with 7 bases that match TRBD1. CDR3 sequence reads: CASSTLRGIGEAFF. The CDR3 coding sequence is TGTGCCAGCAGTACCCTCAGGGGGATCGGTGAAGCTTTCTTT.